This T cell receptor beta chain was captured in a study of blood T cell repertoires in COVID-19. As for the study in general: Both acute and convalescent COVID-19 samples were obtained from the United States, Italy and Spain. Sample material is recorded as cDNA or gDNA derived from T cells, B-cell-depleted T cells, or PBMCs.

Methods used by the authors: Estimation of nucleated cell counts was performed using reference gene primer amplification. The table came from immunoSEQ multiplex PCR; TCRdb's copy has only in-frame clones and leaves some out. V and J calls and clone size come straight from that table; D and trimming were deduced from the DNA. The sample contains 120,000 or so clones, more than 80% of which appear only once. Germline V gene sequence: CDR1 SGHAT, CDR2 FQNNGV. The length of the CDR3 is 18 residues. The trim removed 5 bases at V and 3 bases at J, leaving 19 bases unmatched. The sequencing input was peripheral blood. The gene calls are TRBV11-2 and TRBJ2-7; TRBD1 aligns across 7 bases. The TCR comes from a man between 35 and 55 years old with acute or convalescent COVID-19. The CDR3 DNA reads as TGTGCCAGCAGCCCCGGTGACAGGGCTGGAGGTGTCGGCTACGAGCAGTACTTC. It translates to CASSPGDRAGGVGYEQYF.